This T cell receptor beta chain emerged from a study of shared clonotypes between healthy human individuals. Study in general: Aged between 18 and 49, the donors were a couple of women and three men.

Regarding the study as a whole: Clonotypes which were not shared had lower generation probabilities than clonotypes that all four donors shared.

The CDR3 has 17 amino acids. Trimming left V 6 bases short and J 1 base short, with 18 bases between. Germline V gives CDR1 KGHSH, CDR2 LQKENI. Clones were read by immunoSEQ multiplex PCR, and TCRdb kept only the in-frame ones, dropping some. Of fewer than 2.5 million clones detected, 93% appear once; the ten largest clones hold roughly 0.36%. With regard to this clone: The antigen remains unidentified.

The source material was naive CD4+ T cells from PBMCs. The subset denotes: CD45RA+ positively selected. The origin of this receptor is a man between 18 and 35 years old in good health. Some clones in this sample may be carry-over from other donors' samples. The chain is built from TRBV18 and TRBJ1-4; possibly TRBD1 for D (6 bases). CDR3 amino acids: CASSPAGAGKTNEKLFF. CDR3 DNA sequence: TGTGCCAGCTCTCCGGCAGGGGCCGGTAAAACTAATGAAAAACTGTTTTTT.